The entry below describes one T cell receptor (beta chain). The entry originates in a study of OX40 agonist ivuxolimab in advanced cancers. This CDR3 is 16 amino acids long. With 0 bases clipped from V and 11 bases from J, the junction kept 15 bases outside the gene matches. CDR1 and CDR2 (germline): LNHNV, YYDKDF (reference sequence). Assay used: immunoSEQ multiplex PCR; TCRdb lists only in-frame clones, some missing. The repertoire includes about 7,800 clones, 85% to 90% of them detected once, and about 4.4% sits in the top ten. This material consisted of CD4+ or CD8+ T cells sorted from blood, taken in a trial of the OX40 agonist ivuxolimab. The rearrangement uses TRBV15 and TRBJ1-2, with 7 bases matching TRBD1. The TCR comes from an adult with an advanced solid tumor such as melanoma, head and neck, liver or kidney cancer. CDR3 residues: CATSRDRHRGSLGYTF. The CDR3 nucleotides are TGTGCCACCAGCAGAGATAGACACAGGGGATCGCTGGGGTACACCTTC.